Following are 25 T cell receptor beta chains from one sample sequenced in a study of T cell repertoires in cytomegalovirus infection. For these receptors, no antigen is known. TCRdb reprocessed the reads via MiXCR and lists one record per CDR3 protein. The table has 110,000 to 150,000 distinct CDR3 sequences, approximately 30% seen once. Sequenced here: CD8+ T cells from cultured PBMCs, sampled from culture after CMV antigen stimulation. These receptors originate from a human donor in good health (CMV status not recorded). Some clones in this sample may be carry-over from other donors' samples.

The chain recombines TRBV7-2 with TRBJ1-1; no clear D gene. V was shortened by 5 bases and J by 0 bases, with 19 bases between the two germline ends. Germline lookup yields CDR1 SGHTA and CDR2 FQGNSA. This CDR3 is built from 17 residues. This chain's CDR3 is CASSQIPGYYLNTEAFF. Here the CDR3 DNA reads TGTGCCAGCAGCCAGATCCCGGGATACTACCTGAACACTGAAGCTTTCTTT.

The sample holds many counts of this clonotype. The chain links TRBV6-6 to TRBJ2-6, with D unclear. Germline CDR1 is MNHNY and CDR2 is SVGAGI (reference sequence). V lost 6 bases and J 0 bases, leaving 15 bases between the germline ends. The CDR3 covers 17 residues. As DNA, the CDR3 is TGTGCCAGCAGCCTCTTGCCTGAGAACTCTGGGGCCAACGTCCTGACTTTC. Translated: CASSLLPENSGANVLTF.

This clonotype was detected ten times or more. This sequence joins TRBV11-2 and TRBJ2-5; TRBD2 agrees at 9 bases. Trimming took 3 bases from V and 5 from J; bases not matched to a gene: 7. The V gene's germline CDR1 is SGHAT and CDR2 FQNNGV. The CDR3 has 15 residues. CDR3 in amino acids: CASSFWAGGQETQYF. For the CDR3, the DNA is TGTGCCAGCAGCTTTTGGGCGGGGGGGCAGGAGACCCAGTACTTC.

V is TRBV11-2 and J is TRBJ2-1; 9 bases agree with TRBD1. The ends lost 5 bases at V and 8 bases at J; junction bases unmatched: 10. Germline V lookup: CDR1 SGHAT, CDR2 FQNNGV. The CDR3 has 15 residues. The CDR3 loop is CASSTDRGGRDEQFF. In nucleotides, the CDR3 is TGTGCCAGCAGCACTGACAGGGGGGGCCGAGATGAGCAGTTCTTC.

The chain links TRBV6-5 to TRBJ1-1; D is possibly TRBD1 (6 bases). The V gene's germline CDR1 is MNHEY and CDR2 SVGAGI. This CDR3 comprises 17 residues. Trimming cost V 6 bases and J 3 bases, with 23 bases left between them. The CDR3 DNA sequence: TGTGCCAGCAGCTATGATATCGGGGGGCTCGGGGACACTGAAGCTTTCTTT. Protein product: CASSYDIGGLGDTEAFF.

The chain joins TRBV27 to TRBJ1-2, with D maybe TRBD1 (5 bases). Germline V lookup: CDR1 MNHEY, CDR2 SMNVEV (reference sequence). V was trimmed by 5 bases and J by 2 bases, leaving 18 bases between them. The CDR3 length is 16 residues. This CDR3 reads CASSETPGLINYGYTF. The CDR3 DNA sequence: TGTGCCAGCAGTGAGACACCGGGACTTATAAACTATGGCTACACCTTC.

The J gene is TRBJ2-5, the V gene TRBV6-1, with 9 positions matching TRBD1. There are 13 residues in the CDR3. The V and J ends lost 10 bases and 3 bases, in that order; junction bases with no gene match: 6. CDR1 is MNHNS, CDR2 SASEGT, per germline. CDR3 in DNA: TGTGCCATCATAGACAGGGGGAAAGAGACCCAGTACTTC. It codes for CAIIDRGKETQYF.

This clonotype has a handful of counts. J is TRBJ2-1 and V is TRBV7-4, with unresolved D. The CDR3 runs 15 residues. The ends were cut back, 3 bases at V and 7 bases at J, with 16 bases in the middle. Germline lookup yields CDR1 SGHVT and CDR2 SQSDAQ. CDR3 coding DNA: TGTGCCAGCAGCTTCCTTAGTTTGATGGGGAATGAGCAGTTCTTC. Protein product: CASSFLSLMGNEQFF.

The rearrangement links TRBV4-1 to TRBJ2-3; 8 positions match TRBD2. The V gene end was trimmed by 4 bases and the J gene end by 0 bases; junction bases not matched to a gene: 6. This CDR3 has 16 amino acids. Germline CDR1 and CDR2: MGHRA and YSYEKL. The CDR3 here is CASSPRLAISTDTQYF. The CDR3 DNA sequence: TGCGCCAGCAGCCCTCGACTAGCGATTAGCACAGATACGCAGTATTTT.

The chain carries TRBV7-8 and TRBJ1-2; 7 bases are shared with TRBD1. V shed 1 base, J shed 9 bases, and the junction held 11 bases outside the gene matches. Germline V gene sequence: CDR1 SGHVS, CDR2 FQNEAQ. CDR3 length: 15 residues. CDR3 amino acids: CASSLGAGGGYSYTF. CDR3 nucleotide sequence: TGTGCCAGCAGCTTAGGCGCAGGGGGAGGGTATAGCTACACCTTC. The variable domain in full, completed from reference TRBV7-8 and TRBJ1-2, reads GAGVSQSPRYKVAKRGQDVALRCDPISGHVSLFWYQQALGQGPEFLTYFQNEAQLDKSGLPSDRFFAERPEGSVSTLKIQRTQQEDSAVYLCASSLGAGGGYSYTFGSGTRLTVV.

The chain is built from TRBV2 and TRBJ1-2; possible D gene TRBD1, 5 bases. Germline V gene sequence: CDR1 SNHLY, CDR2 FYNNEI. V was trimmed by 6 bases and J by 1 base, leaving 15 bases between them. The CDR3 contains 15 residues. The CDR3, as DNA: TGTGCCAGCAGAGCGGGGCGGACCAATAACTATGGCTACACCTTC. It encodes CASRAGRTNNYGYTF.

This clonotype appeared a few times. The chain has TRBV20-1 and TRBJ1-1; maybe TRBD1 (5 bases). Germline-derived CDR1 and CDR2 are DFQATT and SNEGSKA (reference sequence). The CDR3 runs to 14 residues. V was cut by 0 bases and J by 0 bases, with 8 bases left in between. The CDR3 loop is CSAREQVLNTEAFF. CDR3 nucleotides: TGCAGTGCTAGAGAACAGGTGTTGAACACTGAAGCTTTCTTT.

The chain joins TRBV7-6 to TRBJ2-2; 7 bases align to TRBD2. From germline, CDR1 is SGHVS and CDR2 FNYEAQ. The CDR3 has 12 residues. J gave up 3 bases and V 8 bases, and 0 bases lay outside the gene matches. In nucleotides, the CDR3 is TGTGCCAGCGGGGGGGACACCGGGGAGCTGTTTTTT. It yields the protein CASGGDTGELFF.

This clonotype has just a few counts. The rearrangement uses TRBV28 and TRBJ2-5, with TRBD2 matching 10 bases. This CDR3 has 17 residues. The V segment lost 6 bases and the J segment 1 base; nucleotides outside the gene matches: 11. In germline, CDR1 is MDHEN, CDR2 SYDVKM. This CDR3 is CASSSPRTSGTQETQYF. CDR3 DNA: TGTGCCAGCAGCTCCCCCCGTACTAGCGGGACCCAAGAGACCCAGTACTTC.

This clonotype was observed many times. V gene TRBV10-2 combines with J gene TRBJ1-3; weak D call: TRBD1 (5 bases). V was pared by 3 bases and J by 2 bases, with 11 bases between. CDR1 is WSHSY, CDR2 SAAADI, per germline. The CDR3 is 15 residues long. Here the CDR3 reads CASSDAGDAGNTIYF. The DNA for the CDR3 is TGCGCCAGCAGTGATGCCGGGGACGCTGGAAACACCATATATTTT.

This clonotype has just a few counts. This rearrangement joins TRBV15 to TRBJ2-1; a possible D gene is TRBD2 (6 bases). Trimming removed 2 bases at V and 4 bases at J, with 9 bases between. This CDR3 has 14 amino acids. The V gene's germline CDR1 is LNHNV and CDR2 YYDKDF (reference sequence). The CDR3 loop is CATSRNRGYNEQFF. DNA for the CDR3: TGTGCCACCAGCAGAAACCGGGGGTACAATGAGCAGTTCTTC.

This clonotype was detected only a few times. The chain carries TRBV2 and TRBJ2-1, with 7 bases lining up with TRBD2. The CDR3 consists of 16 residues. The trim removed 0 bases at V and 4 bases at J, leaving 6 bases unmatched. Germline V gene data show CDR1 as SNHLY and CDR2 as FYNNEI. CDR3 DNA: TGTGCCAGCAGTGAAGCGCGAGGCGGGGGTTACAATGAGCAGTTCTTC. The encoded protein is CASSEARGGGYNEQFF.

This clonotype showed up just a few times. J is TRBJ1-5 and V is TRBV19; D is unresolved. Germline values: CDR1 LNHDA, CDR2 SQIVND (reference sequence). The CDR3 spans 13 residues. Trimming left V 1 base short and J 5 bases short, with 6 bases between. The CDR3 sequence is CASSIGGYQPQHF. For the CDR3, the DNA is TGTGCCAGTAGTATAGGAGGGTATCAGCCCCAGCATTTT.

This clonotype came up a few times. The chain employs TRBV7-2 and TRBJ2-7; no reliable D call. With 5 bases removed from V and 4 bases from J, the gap between germline ends came to 12 bases. The CDR3 has 13 residues. Germline CDR1 is SGHTA and CDR2 is FQGNSA. This CDR3 reads CASSPPGRYEQYF. The DNA for the CDR3 is TGTGCCAGCAGCCCCCCAGGACGGTACGAGCAGTACTTC.

This clonotype was detected ten times or more. The chain uses TRBV5-6 and TRBJ2-5; the D gene is possibly TRBD1 (5 bases). With 2 bases removed from V and 5 bases from J, the gap between germline ends came to 10 bases. Germline lookup yields CDR1 SGHDT and CDR2 YYEEEE. This CDR3 is 13 amino acids long. This CDR3 reads CASSFWGVETQYF. CDR3 DNA sequence: TGTGCCAGCAGCTTCTGGGGCGTTGAGACCCAGTACTTC.

The V and J genes are TRBV6-2 or TRBV6-3 and TRBJ2-3; D is ambiguous. V was pared by 2 bases and J by 6 bases, with 9 bases between. CDR1 and CDR2 from the germline V gene are MNHEY and SVGEGT. CDR3 length: 13 residues. The CDR3 DNA is TGTGCCAGCAGTTACCCGCCGACGGATACGCAGTATTTT. Its translation is CASSYPPTDTQYF.

This clonotype is classed as medium-sized (0.01 to 0.1%). V gene TRBV7-2 combines with J gene TRBJ1-3; D is ambiguous. Trimming cost V 5 bases and J 4 bases, with 9 bases left between them. CDR3 size: 13 residues. Germline V gene lookup returns CDR1 SGHTA and CDR2 FQGNSA. CDR3 nucleotide sequence: TGTGCCAGCAGCGGAACCCTAGGAAACACCATATATTTT. Translation gives CASSGTLGNTIYF.

Concerning this clonotype: One junction end disagrees with the germline gene, perhaps due to a read error. The chain combines TRBV11-3 with TRBJ2-1, with unresolved D. The CDR3 length is 15 residues. CDR1 is SGHNT and CDR2 is YENEEA in the germline V gene. In DNA, the CDR3 is TGTGCCAGCAGCGTAGACTCTATCGCCGGCGATGAGCAGTTCTTC. Its protein is CASSVDSIAGDEQFF.

V is TRBV5-1 and J is TRBJ2-1; 9 nucleotides line up with TRBD2. From germline, CDR1 is SGHRS and CDR2 YFSETQ. J lost 4 bases, V lost 0 bases, and 5 bases had no gene match. The CDR3 sequence is 16 residues long. The CDR3 sequence: CASSLAGTSSYNEQFF. As DNA, the CDR3 is TGCGCCAGCAGCTTGGCCGGGACTAGCTCGTACAATGAGCAGTTCTTC.

This chain connects TRBV12-3 or TRBV12-4 to TRBJ2-1, with TRBD2 matching over 7 bases. The CDR3 has 14 amino acids. After removal of 1 base from V and 8 bases from J, the junction contained 5 bases not matched to a gene. CDR3 sequence: CASSLGLAAYEQFF. DNA for the CDR3: TGTGCCAGCAGTTTAGGGCTAGCGGCATATGAGCAGTTCTTC.